Sequencing of this T cell receptor beta chain was carried out in a study of T-cell memory formation after mild COVID-19 (dated by TCRdb to 2020 to 2023). About the investigation overall: TCR sequence clusters from the two donors were found to be largely donor specific. In a couple of donors, T-cell clones that expanded and contracted after mild COVID-19 were followed by sequencing TCRalpha and TCRbeta repertoires longitudinally. Two young, previously healthy adult volunteers, one female and one male, were included in the cohort.

This clonotype was observed at least ten times. Its antigen target is currently unknown. No much larger clonotype is one base removed from it; base qualities were not supplied. The listed sequencing device is Illumina NovaSeq 6000. Using 5'RACE with constant-segment primers, TCRalpha and TCRbeta cDNA libraries were constructed, with sample barcodes and unique molecular identifiers added in the process. Trizol reagent was used to extract RNA from every sample. Library amplification was performed in two PCR steps, and a second sample barcode and Illumina TruSeq adapters were introduced in the second step. Libraries were sequenced on an Illumina NovaSeq with 2 x 150 bp paired-end reads. Per the original workflow: Demultiplexing of reads and collapsing into UMI-guided consensus sequences were performed with migec v1.2.7. With mixcr v2.1.11, UMI consensuses were aligned to TRA and TRB V and J templates and assembled into clonotypes. Expanded or contracted clonotypes were those called significant by both edgeR and NoisET, with noise models trained on biological replicates. For edgeR calls, the thresholds were a false discovery rate-adjusted p below 0.01 and a log2 fold-change of 1. As an exploratory analysis of dynamics, max-normalized trajectories of the 1000 most abundant clonotypes were examined with PCA combined with hierarchical clustering. Each responding clone was given a CD4 or CD8 phenotype based on the CD4+ and CD8+ repertoires, which had been sequenced separately. TCRdb handled the public reads itself, with Q25 trimming in fastp and clone calling in MiXCR, and kept productive beta chains. Entries that share a CDR3 protein sequence are merged under the most common genes and DNA. TCRdb assigned the V and J calls; the authors' analysis was not used. This sample is represented by approximately 300,000 distinct CDR3 sequences; around 8% of them were singletons. Of the sample, about 22% is held by the ten largest clones.

Results and caveats for the whole study, not just this receptor: The study included only a couple of mild cases, and larger cohorts that include severe cases with pre-infection samples were judged to be necessary. The detection of some responding clones in pre-infection memory suggests that pre-existing cross-reactive memory T cells joined the SARS-CoV-2 response. SARS-CoV-2 specificity was not confirmed for the second-wave clones peaking on day 37. Balanced CD4/CD8 phenotypes were observed for clones contracting from day 15 to 85, whereas a bias towards CD4+ was observed for a second wave of clones expanding from day 15 to 37. Contracting CD4+ clones were found mainly in CM and EM memory subsets, while CD8+ clones were enriched in EMRA.

PBMCs were isolated by Ficoll-Paque density gradient centrifugation. Including cysteine and phenylalanine, the CDR3 has 17 amino acids. CDR3 DNA only is kept here, 51 bases in frame from base 1. V drops 1 base and J drops 2 bases, leaving 16 bases in between. Taken from the germline V gene, the CDR1 and CDR2 loops are MGHDK and SYGVNS. Sequencing was performed on PBMCs or a T cell subset sorted from them (not recorded which). This sequence was found in a man aged 18 to 29 who had mild COVID-19 (a few samples of this study predate the infection). The sample titles of this study are shuffled in the database, so cell type and time point are left out; the donor was told from shared clones. In this chain, TRBV25-1 is recombined with TRBJ2-3; the D gene is perhaps TRBD1, on 6 matching bases. In nucleotides, the sequence is TGTGCCAGCAGTGAATTCTCCACAGGGCCATCCACAGATACGCAGTATTTT. This is translated as CASSEFSTGPSTDTQYF. The reference TRBV25-1 and TRBJ2-3 proteins fill in what lies around the CDR3, so the full variable domain reads EADIYQTPRYLVIGTGKKITLECSQTMGHDKMYWYQQDPGMELHLIHYSYGVNSTEKGDLSSESTVSRIRTEHFPLTLESARPSHTSQYLCASSEFSTGPSTDTQYFGPGTRLTVL.